This record looks at one TCR beta chain sequence and its context. The antigen remains undetermined. Germline loops: CDR1 SGDLS, CDR2 YYNGEE. This CDR3 spans 14 amino acids. Trimming took 3 bases from V and 2 from J, leaving 11 bases between them. The sample comes from a study of cytomegalovirus exposure and HLA in healthy donors. At the level of the study: The early release's HLA-typed donors yielded 65 million to 85 million unique TCRs.

The PCR was carried out with 60 Vbeta primers and 13 Jbeta primers. Clones were read by immunoSEQ multiplex PCR, and TCRdb kept only the in-frame ones, dropping some. The sample shows 150,000 or so clones, just under 85% of them seen only once. General study results and limits: One variant, a missense change in DCLRE1C, was linked in a later analysis to TCR beta V- and J-gene trimming. Researchers reported that a few CMV-associated chains were confirmed in vitro as CMV antigen-specific.

The clonotype originates from a man aged 25-45 years in good health and CMV-seropositive. The chain has TRBV9 and TRBJ2-5; weak D call: TRBD1 (6 bases). The sample taken for sequencing was PBMCs. CDR3 nucleotide sequence: TGTGCCAGCAGCGCGACAAGGGGGCAAGAGACCCAGTACTTC. It translates to CASSATRGQETQYF. Full variable domain (outside the CDR3, taken from reference TRBV9 and TRBJ2-5): DSGVTQTPKHLITATGQRVTLRCSPRSGDLSVYWYQQSLDQGLQFLIQYYNGEERAKGNILERFSAQQFPDLHSELNLSSLELGDSALYFCASSATRGQETQYFGPGTRLLVL.